One sample yielded the 15 T cell receptor beta chains listed below, sequenced in a study of cytomegalovirus exposure and HLA in healthy donors. 60 Vbeta and 13 Jbeta primers were used in PCR. The table came from immunoSEQ multiplex PCR; TCRdb's copy has only in-frame clones and leaves some out. The sample includes about 82,000 clones, about 90% of them seen just once. Sequenced sample: PBMCs. The receptors derive from a man aged 18 to 30 in good health and CMV-seronegative.

V is TRBV4-3 and J is TRBJ2-3; D perhaps matches TRBD2 (5 bases). The CDR3 extends over 17 amino acids. Germline CDR1 and CDR2: LGHNA and YSLEER. The ends were cut back, 0 bases at V and 1 base at J, with 14 bases in the middle. The CDR3 spells CASSQEAGVLGTDTQYF. CDR3 in DNA: TGCGCCAGCAGCCAAGAGGCGGGCGTCCTCGGCACAGATACGCAGTATTTT.

The chain uses TRBV5-5 and TRBJ2-2, with 12 bases matching TRBD1. Unmatched junction bases numbered 4, after V lost 4 bases and J lost 0 bases. Germline V gene data show CDR1 as SGHKS and CDR2 as YYEKEE (reference sequence). This CDR3 region has 17 residues. In DNA form, the CDR3 reads TGTGCCAGCAGCCAAGGGACAGGGGGCGCGAACACCGGGGAGCTGTTTTTT. Protein: CASSQGTGGANTGELFF.

This chain links TRBV27 with TRBJ1-2; weak D call: TRBD1 (5 bases). CDR1 is MNHEY and CDR2 is SMNVEV in the germline V gene (reference sequence). Between the trimmed V and J ends, which lost 6 bases and 6 bases, there was a span of 14 bases. CDR3 length: 13 amino acids. The chain's CDR3 is CASSSLAGNGYTF. DNA for the CDR3: TGTGCCAGCAGCTCACTAGCAGGGAATGGCTACACCTTC.

This clone appeared once. This chain connects TRBV5-8 to TRBJ2-3; D perhaps matches TRBD1 (5 bases). CDR3 length equals 14 residues. Germline V CDR1 and CDR2: SGHTS, YDEGEE. V gave up 5 bases and J gave up 1 base, with 11 bases separating them. This CDR3 is CASRQGSRTDTQYF. For the CDR3, the DNA is TGTGCCAGCAGGCAGGGCAGTCGCACAGATACGCAGTATTTT. Drawing the rest from reference TRBV5-8 and TRBJ2-3, the complete variable domain is EAGVTQSPTHLIKTRGQQATLRCSPISGHTSVYWYQQALGLGLQFLLWYDEGEERNRGNFPPRFSGRQFPNYSSELNVNALELEDSALYLCASRQGSRTDTQYFGPGTRLTVL.

The CDR3 reads CASSFIRRSGTVSGNTIYF. In DNA form, the CDR3 reads TGTGCCAGCAGTTTCATTCGGCGGTCCGGGACAGTCTCTGGAAACACCATATATTTT. The chain recombines TRBV28 with TRBJ1-3, with 7 bases identical to TRBD1. The CDR3 runs to 19 residues. The V gene's germline CDR1 is MDHEN and CDR2 SYDVKM. Trimming at V came to 3 bases and at J to 0 bases, leaving 14 bases not matched to a gene. Together with reference TRBV28 and TRBJ1-3, the CDR3 gives the full variable domain: DVKVTQSSRYLVKRTGEKVFLECVQDMDHENMFWYRQDPGLGLRLIYFSYDVKMKEKGDIPEGYSVSREKKERFSLILESASTNQTSMYLCASSFIRRSGTVSGNTIYFGEGSWLTVV.

The V call is TRBV5-6, the J call TRBJ2-7; TRBD2 might be the D (5 bases). The germline CDR1 and CDR2 sequences are SGHDT and YYEEEE. CDR3 length: 12 amino acids. V was cut by 4 bases and J by 4 bases, with 9 bases left in between. CDR3 nucleotides: TGTGCCAGCAGCCCTGGGAGTTACGAGCAGTACTTC. Protein sequence: CASSPGSYEQYF.

The J gene is TRBJ1-1, the V gene TRBV29-1, with 7 bases fitting TRBD1. CDR1 and CDR2 (germline): SQVTM, ANQGSEA. Germline trimming cut 3 bases from V and 5 bases from J; bases unmatched to any gene: 6. This CDR3 comprises 13 residues. In DNA, the CDR3 is TGCAGCGTTGATGGCCAGGGGGGAACTGAAGCTTTCTTT. Translation gives CSVDGQGGTEAFF. The variable domain in full, completed from reference TRBV29-1 and TRBJ1-1, reads SAVISQKPSRDICQRGTSLTIQCQVDSQVTMMFWYRQQPGQSLTLIATANQGSEATYESGFVIDKFPISRPNLTFSTLTVSNMSPEDSSIYLCSVDGQGGTEAFFGQGTRLTVV.

The chain joins TRBV4-1 to TRBJ1-1; D unclear. The CDR3 contains 15 residues. Germline V gene data show CDR1 as MGHRA and CDR2 as YSYEKL. V lost 0 bases to trimming and J lost 0 bases, with 8 bases between them. In nucleotides, the CDR3 is TGCGCCAGCAGCCAAGAAGCGGGGTTGAACACTGAAGCTTTCTTT. It translates to CASSQEAGLNTEAFF.

The V call is TRBV7-9, the J call TRBJ2-5; D is possibly TRBD1 (5 bases). The CDR3 runs to 15 residues. The V gene lost 5 bases and the J gene lost 5 bases, with 18 bases spanning the gap. Germline V gene sequence: CDR1 SEHNR, CDR2 FQNEAQ (reference sequence). CDR3 residues: CASSQGVPPRETQYF. The CDR3 DNA reads TGTGCCAGCAGCCAAGGGGTCCCCCCCCGGGAGACCCAGTACTTC.

Regarding this clone: Its ends do not fully match the called genes, so a read error is possible. The chain is built from TRBV7-9 and TRBJ2-7, with a tentative D call TRBD2 (5 bases). The CDR3 length is 15 residues. Germline V gene sequence: CDR1 SEHNR, CDR2 FQNEAQ (reference sequence). The CDR3, as DNA: TGTTCCAGCAGCCTGAATTCGGGGAGCACCTACGAGCAGTACTTC. Protein product: CSSSLNSGSTYEQYF.

V is TRBV9 and J is TRBJ1-1, with D unresolved. Germline-derived CDR1 and CDR2 are SGDLS and YYNGEE. This CDR3 comprises 14 residues. Trimming pared 0 bases from V and 1 base from J, leaving 7 bases between. CDR3 amino acids: CASSVVEKNTEAFF. The CDR3, as DNA: TGTGCCAGCAGCGTAGTAGAGAAGAACACTGAAGCTTTCTTT.

This sequence joins TRBV6-6 and TRBJ1-1, with D uncertain. With 6 bases removed from V and 2 bases from J, the gap between germline ends came to 4 bases. Germline V gene data show CDR1 as MNHNY and CDR2 as SVGAGI (reference sequence). The CDR3 runs 11 residues. The CDR3 spells CASSPNTEAFF. The CDR3 DNA reads as TGTGCCAGCAGCCCAAACACTGAAGCTTTCTTT.

The genes are TRBV29-1 and TRBJ1-4, with TRBD1 as a possible D gene (6 bases). This CDR3 has 12 residues. The ends were cut back, 7 bases at V and 6 bases at J, with 12 bases in the middle. CDR1 is SQVTM and CDR2 is ANQGSEA in the germline V gene. CDR3 in DNA: TGCAGCGCACAACAGGGATATGAAAAACTGTTTTTT. Its protein is CSAQQGYEKLFF. Full variable domain (outside the CDR3, taken from reference TRBV29-1 and TRBJ1-4): SAVISQKPSRDICQRGTSLTIQCQVDSQVTMMFWYRQQPGQSLTLIATANQGSEATYESGFVIDKFPISRPNLTFSTLTVSNMSPEDSSIYLCSAQQGYEKLFFGSGTQLSVL.

This sequence joins TRBV7-9 and TRBJ2-3; the match to TRBD2 covers 8 bases. CDR1 and CDR2 (germline): SEHNR, FQNEAQ (reference sequence). CDR3 length: 18 residues. J lost 0 bases, V lost 5 bases, and 13 bases had no gene match. The CDR3 DNA reads as TGTGCCAGCAGCCCTAAGCGGGAGTTGAGGGTCAGCACAGATACGCAGTATTTT. Translation: CASSPKRELRVSTDTQYF.

This clone has a handful of counts. The chain couples TRBV5-1 to TRBJ1-1; D may be TRBD1 (5 bases). Looked up from germline, CDR1 is SGHRS and CDR2 is YFSETQ. The V end was cut by 4 bases, the J end by 5 bases, with 12 bases between. The CDR3 extends over 13 amino acids. Here the CDR3 reads CASSNTGETEAFF. CDR3 bases: TGCGCCAGCAGCAATACAGGCGAGACTGAAGCTTTCTTT.